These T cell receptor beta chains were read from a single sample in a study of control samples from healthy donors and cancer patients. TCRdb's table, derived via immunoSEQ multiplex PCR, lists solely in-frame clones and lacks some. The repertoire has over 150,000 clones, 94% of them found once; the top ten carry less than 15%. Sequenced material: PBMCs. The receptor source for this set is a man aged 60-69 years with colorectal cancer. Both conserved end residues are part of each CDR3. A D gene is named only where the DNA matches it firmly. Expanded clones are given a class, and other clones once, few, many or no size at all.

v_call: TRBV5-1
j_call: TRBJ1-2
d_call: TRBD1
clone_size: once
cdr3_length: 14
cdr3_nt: TGCGCCAGCAGCTTGGGGACAGGACCCTATGGCTACACCTTC
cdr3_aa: CASSLGTGPYGYTF

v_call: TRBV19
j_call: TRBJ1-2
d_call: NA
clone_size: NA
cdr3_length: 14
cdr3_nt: TGTGCCAGTAGTATCCCGACAGTACACTATGGCTACACCTTC
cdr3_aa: CASSIPTVHYGYTF

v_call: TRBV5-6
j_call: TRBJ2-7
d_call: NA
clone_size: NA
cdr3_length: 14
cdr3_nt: TGTGCCAGCAGCTTGGGTTTAGGGTTCTACGAGCAGTACTTC
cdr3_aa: CASSLGLGFYEQYF

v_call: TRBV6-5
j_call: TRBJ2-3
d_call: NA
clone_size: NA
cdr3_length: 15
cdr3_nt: TGTGCCAGCAGTTCGAGACATGCTGGCACAGATACGCAGTATTTT
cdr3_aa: CASSSRHAGTDTQYF

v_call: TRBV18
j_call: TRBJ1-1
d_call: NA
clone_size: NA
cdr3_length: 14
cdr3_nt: TGTGCCAGCTCACCTACGTCGATTGAGGGGGGAGCTTTCTTT
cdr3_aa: CASSPTSIEGGAFF

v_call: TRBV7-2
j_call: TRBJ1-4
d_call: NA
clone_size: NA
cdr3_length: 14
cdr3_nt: TGTGCCAGCAGCTTGCGCGGGATTAATGAAAAACTGTTTTTT
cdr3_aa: CASSLRGINEKLFF

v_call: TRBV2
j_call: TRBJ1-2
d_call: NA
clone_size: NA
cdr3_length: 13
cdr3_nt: TGTGCCAGCAGTGACGACGTTCCCTATGGCTACACCTTC
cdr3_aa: CASSDDVPYGYTF

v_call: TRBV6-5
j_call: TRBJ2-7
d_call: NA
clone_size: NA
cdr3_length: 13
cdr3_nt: TGTGCCAGCAGTTACTCCGTGGGATACGAGCAGTACTTC
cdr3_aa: CASSYSVGYEQYF

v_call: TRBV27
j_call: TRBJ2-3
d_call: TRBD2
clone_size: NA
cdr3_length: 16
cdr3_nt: TGTGCCAGCAGTTTCTTTAGCGGGGAGGTAGGAGATACGCAGTATTTT
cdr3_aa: CASSFFSGEVGDTQYF

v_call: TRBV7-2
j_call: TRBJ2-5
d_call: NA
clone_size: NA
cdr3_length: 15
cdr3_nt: TGTGCCAGCAGCTCTAGCTGGACTGAGATTAGGACCCAGTACTTC
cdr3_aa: CASSSSWTEIRTQYF

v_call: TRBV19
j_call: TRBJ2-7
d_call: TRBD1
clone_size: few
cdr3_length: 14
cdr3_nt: TGTGCCAGTAGTATGCGGCAGGGGGCTTACGAGCAGTACTTC
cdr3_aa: CASSMRQGAYEQYF

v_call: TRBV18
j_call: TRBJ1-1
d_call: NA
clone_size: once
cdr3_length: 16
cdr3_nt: TGTGCCAGCTCACCCAACCCGGACAGCAAGGTCACTGAAGCTTTCTTT
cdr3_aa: CASSPNPDSKVTEAFF

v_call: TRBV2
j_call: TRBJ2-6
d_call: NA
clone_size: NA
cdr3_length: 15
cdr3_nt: TGTGCCAGCAGTCAGGGTACAACTGGGGCCAACGTCCTGACTTTC
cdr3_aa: CASSQGTTGANVLTF

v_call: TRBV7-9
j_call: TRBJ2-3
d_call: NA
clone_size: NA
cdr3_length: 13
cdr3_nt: TGTGCCAGCAGCTTGCCACTAGTAGATACGCAGTATTTT
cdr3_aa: CASSLPLVDTQYF